The present entry profiles one TCR beta chain with its context. The data derive from a study of regulatory T cells in long-lasting Graves disease. Time point defined: newly diagnosed GD, antithyroid drugs for less than 3 months. Researchers made the TCR library from RNA that was extracted from PBMCs. The germline CDR1 and CDR2 sequences are KGHSH and LQKENI. V shed 3 bases and J 5 bases; nucleotides not matched to a gene: 5. The CDR3 is 15 residues long. TCR beta libraries were built with iRepertoire HTBI primers and Arm-PCR of CDR3 regions. In TCRdb, the multiplex PCR reads were re-called with MiXCR into one record per CDR3 protein. The sample lists 500,000 to 700,000 distinct CDR3 sequences; 15% to 20% were seen once. The same data also contributed to another study, on T cells in Graves' hyperthyroidism and ophthalmopathy.

The chain recombines TRBV18 with TRBJ2-1; TRBD1 aligns across 9 bases. The receptor was isolated from a young woman with Graves disease. The material sequenced was peripheral blood mononuclear cells (PBMCs), taken at new diagnosis, from a patient treated with antithyroid drugs. CDR3 DNA: TGTGCCAGCTCACCTACAGGGGGCGGTGACAATGAGCAGTTCTTC. It encodes CASSPTGGGDNEQFF.